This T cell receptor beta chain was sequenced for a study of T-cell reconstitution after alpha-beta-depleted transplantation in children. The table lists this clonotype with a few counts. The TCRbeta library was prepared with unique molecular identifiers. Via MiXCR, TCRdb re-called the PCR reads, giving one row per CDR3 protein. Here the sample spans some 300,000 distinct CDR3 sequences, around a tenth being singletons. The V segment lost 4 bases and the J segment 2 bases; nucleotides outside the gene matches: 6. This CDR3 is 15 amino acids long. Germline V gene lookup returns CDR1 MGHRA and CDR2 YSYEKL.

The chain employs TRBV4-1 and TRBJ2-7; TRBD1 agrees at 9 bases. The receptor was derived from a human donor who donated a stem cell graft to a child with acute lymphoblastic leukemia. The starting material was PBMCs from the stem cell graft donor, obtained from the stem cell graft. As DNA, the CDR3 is TGCGCCAGCAGCCCAACCGGGACAGGGACCTACGAGCAGTACTTC. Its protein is CASSPTGTGTYEQYF.